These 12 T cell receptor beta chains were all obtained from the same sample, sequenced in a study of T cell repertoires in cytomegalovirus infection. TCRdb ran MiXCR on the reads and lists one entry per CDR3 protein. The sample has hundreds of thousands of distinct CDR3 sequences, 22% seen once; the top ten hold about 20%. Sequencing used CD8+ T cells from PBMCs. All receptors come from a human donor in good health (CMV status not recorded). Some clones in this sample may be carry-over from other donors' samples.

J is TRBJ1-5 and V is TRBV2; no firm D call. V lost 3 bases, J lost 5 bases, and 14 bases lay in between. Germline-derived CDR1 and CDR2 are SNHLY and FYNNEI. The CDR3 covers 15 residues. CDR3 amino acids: CASSEYVGDYQPQHF. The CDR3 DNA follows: TGTGCCAGCAGTGAGTACGTAGGCGACTATCAGCCCCAGCATTTT. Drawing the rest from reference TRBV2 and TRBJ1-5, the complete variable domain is EPEVTQTPSHQVTQMGQEVILRCVPISNHLYFYWYRQILGQKVEFLVSFYNNEISEKSEIFDDQFSVERPDGSNFTLKIRSTKLEDSAMYFCASSEYVGDYQPQHFGDGTRLSIL.

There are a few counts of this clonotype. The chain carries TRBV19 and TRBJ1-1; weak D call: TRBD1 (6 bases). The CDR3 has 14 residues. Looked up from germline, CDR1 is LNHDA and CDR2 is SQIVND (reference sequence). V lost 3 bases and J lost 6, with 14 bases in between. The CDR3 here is CASSIGGHIAEAFF. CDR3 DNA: TGTGCCAGTAGTATCGGGGGACATATCGCTGAAGCTTTCTTT.

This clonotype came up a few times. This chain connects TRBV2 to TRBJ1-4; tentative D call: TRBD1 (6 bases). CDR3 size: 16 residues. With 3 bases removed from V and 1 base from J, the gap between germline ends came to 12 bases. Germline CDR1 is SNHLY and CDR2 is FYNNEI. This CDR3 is CASSDPEGGTNEKLFF. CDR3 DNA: TGTGCCAGCAGTGATCCCGAAGGGGGAACTAATGAAAAACTGTTTTTT.

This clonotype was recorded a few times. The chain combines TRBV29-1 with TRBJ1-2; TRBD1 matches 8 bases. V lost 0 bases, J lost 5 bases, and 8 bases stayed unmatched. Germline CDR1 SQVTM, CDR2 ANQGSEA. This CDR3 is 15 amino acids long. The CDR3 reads CSVEDGRTGNYGYTF. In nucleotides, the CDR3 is TGCAGCGTTGAAGATGGGCGGACAGGGAATTATGGCTACACCTTC.

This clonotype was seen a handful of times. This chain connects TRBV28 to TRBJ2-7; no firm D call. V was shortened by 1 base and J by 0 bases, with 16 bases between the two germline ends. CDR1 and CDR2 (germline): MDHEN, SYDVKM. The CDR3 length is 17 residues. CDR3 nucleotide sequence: TGTGCCAGCAGTTTATCACCCCGGTTGTTTGACTCCTACGAGCAGTACTTC. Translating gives CASSLSPRLFDSYEQYF. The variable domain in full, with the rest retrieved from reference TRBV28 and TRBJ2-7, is DVKVTQSSRYLVKRTGEKVFLECVQDMDHENMFWYRQDPGLGLRLIYFSYDVKMKEKGDIPEGYSVSREKKERFSLILESASTNQTSMYLCASSLSPRLFDSYEQYFGPGTRLTVT.

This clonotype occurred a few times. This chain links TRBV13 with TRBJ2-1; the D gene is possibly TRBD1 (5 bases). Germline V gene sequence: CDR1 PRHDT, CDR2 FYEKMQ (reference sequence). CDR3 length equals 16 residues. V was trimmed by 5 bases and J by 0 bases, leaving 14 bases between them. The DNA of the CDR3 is TGTGCCAGCAGCGAGGATCGTACAGGCTCCTACAATGAGCAGTTCTTC. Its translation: CASSEDRTGSYNEQFF.

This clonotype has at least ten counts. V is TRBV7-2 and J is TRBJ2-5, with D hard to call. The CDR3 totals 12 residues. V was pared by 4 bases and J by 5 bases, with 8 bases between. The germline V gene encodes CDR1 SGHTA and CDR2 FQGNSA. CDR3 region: CASSSPRETQYF. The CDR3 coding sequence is TGTGCCAGCAGCTCCCCGCGGGAGACCCAGTACTTC.

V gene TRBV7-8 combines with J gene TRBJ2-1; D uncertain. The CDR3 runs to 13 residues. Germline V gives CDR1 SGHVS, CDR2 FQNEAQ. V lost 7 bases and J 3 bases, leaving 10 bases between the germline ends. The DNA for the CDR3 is TGTGCCAGCAACAAAATCCGCTACAATGAGCAGTTCTTC. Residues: CASNKIRYNEQFF.

CDR3 sequence (DNA): TGTGCCTGGAGTCTTTTAGGTTCACCCCTCCACTTT. Protein product: CAWSLLGSPLHF. The chain is built from TRBV30 and TRBJ1-6; D is ambiguous. Germline CDR1 and CDR2: GTSNPN and SVGIG (reference sequence). The V end lost 2 bases, the J end lost 9 bases, and 8 bases lay between the germline ends. The CDR3 extends over 12 amino acids.

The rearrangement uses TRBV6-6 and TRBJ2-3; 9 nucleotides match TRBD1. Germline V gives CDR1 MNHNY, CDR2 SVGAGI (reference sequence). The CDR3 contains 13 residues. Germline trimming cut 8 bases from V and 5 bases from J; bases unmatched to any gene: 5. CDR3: CASSQTGGDTQYF. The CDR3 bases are TGTGCCAGCTCCCAGACAGGGGGAGATACGCAGTATTTT.

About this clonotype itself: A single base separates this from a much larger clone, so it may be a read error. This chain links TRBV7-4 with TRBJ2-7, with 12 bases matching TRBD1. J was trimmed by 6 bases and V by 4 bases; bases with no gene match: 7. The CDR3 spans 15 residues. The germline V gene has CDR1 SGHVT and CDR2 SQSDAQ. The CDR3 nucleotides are TGTGCCAGCAGCTACGAGGGGGACAGGGGGCGCGAGCAGTACTTC. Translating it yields CASSYEGDRGREQYF.

The chain's CDR3 is CASSLPEGYTF. CDR3 in DNA: TGTGCCAGCAGTCTCCCCGAGGGCTACACCTTC. This chain joins TRBV7-9 and TRBJ1-2; D is ambiguous. The V gene's germline CDR1 is SEHNR and CDR2 FQNEAQ (reference sequence). V was trimmed by 6 bases and J by 8 bases, leaving 10 bases between them. The CDR3 has 11 amino acids.